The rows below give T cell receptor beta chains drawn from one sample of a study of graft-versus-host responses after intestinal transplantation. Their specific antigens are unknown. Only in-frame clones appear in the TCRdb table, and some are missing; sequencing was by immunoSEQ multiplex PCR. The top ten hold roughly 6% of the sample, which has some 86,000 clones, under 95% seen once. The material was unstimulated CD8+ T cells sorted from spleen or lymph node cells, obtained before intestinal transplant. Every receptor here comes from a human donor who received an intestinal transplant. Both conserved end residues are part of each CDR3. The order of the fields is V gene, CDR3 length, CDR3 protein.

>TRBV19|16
CASSLGTSGSQETQYF
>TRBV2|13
CASSEAGEETQYF
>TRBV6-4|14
CASRARGYDNEQFF
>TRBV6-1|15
CASSPGLAGFHEQYF
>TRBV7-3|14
CASSFGPEPNEQFF
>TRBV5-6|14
CASSLQGAPQPQHF
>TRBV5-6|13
CASSLSFPYEQYF
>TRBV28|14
CASRPLEQGAEQFF
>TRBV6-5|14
CASSFSAGSDTQYF
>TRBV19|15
CASSLGGLAGDEQYF